One sample yielded the 8 T cell receptor beta chains listed below, sequenced in a study of blood T cells in healthy people across ages. Next came a second PCR, run for about 7 to 11 cycles, which used a sample-barcoded 5' primer along with a J-beta primer mix. TCRdb used MiXCR to reprocess the 5' RACE reads, holding one entry per CDR3 protein. The repertoire has hundreds of thousands of distinct CDR3 sequences, nearly 60% of them found once; the top ten carry about 20%. Sequencing was performed on blood. These receptors were collected from a man aged 30 to 39 in good health.

V gene TRBV7-9 combines with J gene TRBJ1-5; D remains ambiguous. CDR3 length equals 13 residues. Germline lookup yields CDR1 SEHNR and CDR2 FQNEAQ (reference sequence). V was pared by 0 bases and J by 8 bases, with 8 bases between. The CDR3 DNA reads TGTGCCAGCAGCTTAGCCAAAGGCAAGCCCCAGCATTTT. Its protein is CASSLAKGKPQHF. Full variable domain (missing parts from reference TRBV7-9 and TRBJ1-5): DTGVSQNPRHKITKRGQNVTFRCDPISEHNRLYWYRQTLGQGPEFLTYFQNEAQLEKSRLLSDRFSAERPKGSFSTLEIQRTEQGDSAMYLCASSLAKGKPQHFGDGTRLSIL.

This chain links TRBV5-1 with TRBJ2-1; D not certain. The CDR3 consists of 14 residues. Trimming removed 0 bases from V and 8 bases from J, with 12 bases in between. Germline-derived CDR1 and CDR2 are SGHRS and YFSETQ. The CDR3 reads CASSLAWAQDEQFF. The DNA of the CDR3 is TGCGCCAGCAGCTTGGCCTGGGCTCAGGATGAGCAGTTCTTC.

This clonotype has a handful of counts. The rearrangement joins TRBV29-1 to TRBJ2-1; 9 bases line up with TRBD1. The DNA end favors TRBJ2-7, so the J call may be wrong. Germline V gene sequence: CDR1 SQVTM, CDR2 ANQGSEA. The CDR3 is 13 amino acids. The CDR3 is CSVLTGGGKEQYF. CDR3 DNA: TGCAGCGTCCTGACAGGGGGGGGAAAGGAGCAGTACTTC.

V usage is TRBV4-1 and J usage is TRBJ2-7; TRBD1 matches at 7 bases. The CDR3 length is 15 residues. The junction had 9 bases not matched to a gene; V was cut back by 3 bases and J by 4 bases. Germline V gives CDR1 MGHRA, CDR2 YSYEKL. The CDR3 coding sequence is TGCGCCAGCAGCCACGCCACAGGGGCTGGTTACGAGCAGTACTTC. It yields the protein CASSHATGAGYEQYF.

This clonotype occurred a few times. The chain combines TRBV12-3 or TRBV12-4 with TRBJ2-3; D is unresolved. The CDR3 runs 13 residues. V gave up 4 bases and J gave up 2 bases, with 7 bases separating them. CDR3 nucleotides: TGTGCCAGCAGTTCCAGGAACACAGATACGCAGTATTTT. Protein: CASSSRNTDTQYF.

V gene TRBV20-1 combines with J gene TRBJ2-7; no definite D call. The DNA end is a closer match to TRBJ2-5, so the J assignment may be wrong. The CDR3 has 13 residues. Germline CDR1 reads DFQATT; CDR2 reads SNEGSKA (reference sequence). CDR3 coding DNA: TGCAGTGCTAGAGATCGCGACCCCAGGACCCAGTACTTC. Amino acid sequence: CSARDRDPRTQYF.

The gene calls are TRBV27 and TRBJ1-4; a weak D match, TRBD1 (6 bases). V lost 6 bases and J 6 bases, leaving 14 bases between the germline ends. Germline-derived CDR1 and CDR2 are MNHEY and SMNVEV (reference sequence). The CDR3 has 14 amino acids. The CDR3 nucleotides read TGTGCCAGCAGCCAGACAGGAGGACATGAAAAACTGTTTTTT. Its protein is CASSQTGGHEKLFF.

This chain connects TRBV6-5 to TRBJ2-4; either TRBD1 or TRBD2 may supply D (5 bases each). CDR3 size: 18 residues. Per germline, CDR1 MNHEY and CDR2 SVGAGI. The germline V and J ends were trimmed by 6 bases and 7 bases, with 28 bases remaining between them. The CDR3 DNA reads as TGTGCCAGCAGACCAGACCCATATACCGGGGACCCGAAGAACATTCAGTACTTC. It specifies CASRPDPYTGDPKNIQYF.